A single TCR beta chain is shown here with its context. Its antigen is not known. Data came from immunoSEQ multiplex PCR; TCRdb stores just in-frame clones and leaves some out. The sample includes 100,000 or so clones, 87% of them seen just once. The data were taken from a study of T cell responses to AZD1222 COVID-19 vaccine. Notes on the study in general: Repertoires in all cases were sampled only once the peak T cell response had passed. Only 6 or 7 individuals given AZD1222 were seropositive at baseline.

Sequencing used peripheral blood, obtained on day 0 of AZD1222 vaccination. This sequence was found in an adult in good health.

The chain's CDR3 is CASSPDRRYQPQHF. The CDR3 DNA follows: TGTGCCAGCAGCCCCGACAGGAGATATCAGCCCCAGCATTTT. The chain links TRBV6-5 to TRBJ1-5, with D possibly being TRBD1 (6 bases). This CDR3 is built from 14 residues. Trimming took 6 bases from V and 5 from J, leaving 14 bases between them. Germline V CDR1 and CDR2: MNHEY, SVGAGI.